This record covers a single T cell receptor (beta chain). This sample is part of a study of blood T cells in healthy people across ages. It was with a sample-barcoded 5' primer and a J-beta primer mix that a second PCR of roughly 6 to 12 cycles was run. A single record per CDR3 protein comes from TCRdb applying MiXCR to the 5' RACE reads. The sample consists of approximately 360,000 distinct CDR3 sequences, roughly half of them appearing once. The CDR3 extends over 16 amino acids. Germline CDR1 is MNHEY and CDR2 is SMNVEV (reference sequence). The V end lost 4 bases, the J end lost 4 bases, and 17 bases lay between the germline ends.

The V call is TRBV27, the J call TRBJ2-1; weak D call: TRBD2 (5 bases). Sequenced: blood. The sequence derives from a man in his fifties or sixties in good health. CDR3 bases: TGTGCCAGCAGTTCCGAACTAGTCTGGGCTTACAATGAGCAGTTCTTC. Encoded protein: CASSSELVWAYNEQFF.